These T cell receptor beta chains were read from a single sample in a study of vaccination and CD4 T cells after COVID-19. MiXCR was run by TCRdb on the PCR reads, yielding one entry per CDR3 protein. The table has 9,500 to 13,000 distinct CDR3 sequences, under 80% seen once; the top ten hold roughly 17%. No antigens are known for them. The sequenced material came from CD4+ T cells from blood, cultured in vitro. The receptor source for this set is a human donor who had recovered from COVID-19. The CDR3 runs from the conserved cysteine through the conserved F or W. The order of the fields is V gene, clone size, J gene, D gene, CDR3 DNA, CDR3 protein. D genes are given only for firm matches. The size of a clone is reported for some rows only, either as once, few or many, or as a class for expanded clones.

TRBV4-2,-,TRBJ1-5,TRBD1,TGTGCCAGCAGCCGGGACAGGGATCAGCCCCAGCATTTT,CASSRDRDQPQHF
TRBV20-1,-,TRBJ1-1,-,TGCAGTGCTAGGGAACTCCCGGGACGGGGCACTGAAGCTTTCTTT,CSARELPGRGTEAFF
TRBV5-6,-,TRBJ1-1,-,TGTGCCAGCAGCCCCATAGACGGTGGGTTCAACACTGAAGCTTTCTTT,CASSPIDGGFNTEAFF
TRBV6-2/TRBV6-3,-,TRBJ2-7,TRBD1,TGTGCCAGCTCCCGGACAGGGGGCCTCTACGAGCAGTACTTC,CASSRTGGLYEQYF
TRBV7-3,-,TRBJ1-2,TRBD1,TGTGCCAGCAGCTTACTTGGACAGGCTGGCTACACCTTC,CASSLLGQAGYTF
TRBV10-3,-,TRBJ2-3,TRBD1,TGTGCCATCAGTGCCAGGGACAGGGGTACAGATACGCAGTATTTT,CAISARDRGTDTQYF
TRBV27,few,TRBJ2-7,-,TGTGCCAGCAGTTTACGAAGGGGCTACGAGCAGTACTTC,CASSLRRGYEQYF
TRBV27,-,TRBJ1-1,-,TGTGCCAGCAGTTTATTCGGGGGGGAGAACACTGAAGCTTTCTTT,CASSLFGGENTEAFF
TRBV6-2/TRBV6-3,-,TRBJ1-2,-,TGTGCCGCGCAGTTATCTGGACAGCGGTATGGCTACACCTTC,CAAQLSGQRYGYTF
TRBV6-1,-,TRBJ2-5,-,TGTGCCAGCAGTCGAGGACCCCGGCAAGAGACCCAGTACTTC,CASSRGPRQETQYF
TRBV6-2/TRBV6-3,-,TRBJ1-6,-,TGTGCCAGCCTCCCGGGACACCTTAATTCACCCCTCCACTTT,CASLPGHLNSPLHF
TRBV7-8,-,TRBJ1-1,-,TGTGCCAGCAGCTTACGGGGACTGAACACTGAAGCTTTCTTT,CASSLRGLNTEAFF
TRBV11-3,-,TRBJ2-7,TRBD2,TGTGCCAGCAGCTCCCGGGACTACGGGTACTTC,CASSSRDYGYF
TRBV28,-,TRBJ2-7,-,TGTGCCAGCAGTTCGGGTCCGCCGCCGGCGCAGTACTTC,CASSSGPPPAQYF
TRBV19,-,TRBJ2-2,-,TGTGCCAGTACGGCGAACACCGGGGAGCTGTTTTTT,CASTANTGELFF
TRBV5-1,-,TRBJ1-1,-,TGCGCCAGCAGCTTTAGTGGGGCGGACACTGAAGCTTTCTTT,CASSFSGADTEAFF
TRBV6-1,-,TRBJ1-2,-,TGTGCCAGCAGGTCCCCCGGGCAGGAAGACTCGGGAGGCTACACCTTC,CASRSPGQEDSGGYTF
TRBV7-2,-,TRBJ1-2,-,TGTGCCAGCAGCTTAGCGGGTAGGGTGGGCGGCTACACCTTC,CASSLAGRVGGYTF
TRBV20-1,few,TRBJ1-2,-,TGCAGTGCGGATGGGACACCCAACTATGGCTACACCTTC,CSADGTPNYGYTF
TRBV7-2,-,TRBJ2-7,TRBD1,TGTGCCAGCAGCTCTCCGGGACAGGGGGGCGCCTACGAGCAGTACTTC,CASSSPGQGGAYEQYF
TRBV20-1,-,TRBJ1-2,TRBD1,TGCAGTGCAGGACAGGGGGCTAACTATGGCTACACCTTC,CSAGQGANYGYTF
TRBV20-1,few,TRBJ2-7,-,TGCAGTGCTAGTCAGAGCTCCTACGAGCAGTACTTC,CSASQSSYEQYF
TRBV19,-,TRBJ2-7,-,TGTGCCAGTAGTATTGGGCCTGACAGTACCTACGAGCAGTACTTC,CASSIGPDSTYEQYF
TRBV6-2/TRBV6-3,few,TRBJ1-4,-,TGTGCCAGCAGTTATGCGGGTGAAAAACTGTTTTTT,CASSYAGEKLFF
TRBV6-5,few,TRBJ1-1,-,TGTGCCAGCAGTTCTGCCCGGTCGGCTTTCTTT,CASSSARSAFF
TRBV6-1,-,TRBJ1-3,-,TGTGCCAGCAGCGAAGGGGGGGCTGGAAACACCATATATTTT,CASSEGGAGNTIYF
TRBV7-9,-,TRBJ1-1,-,TGTGCCAGCAGCCCAGGCGGGGTTGAAACTGAAGCTTTCTTT,CASSPGGVETEAFF
TRBV6-2/TRBV6-3,-,TRBJ1-3,-,TGTGCCAGCAAAATGACAGGAGCTGGAAACACCATATATTTT,CASKMTGAGNTIYF
TRBV6-1,once,TRBJ2-2,-,TGTGCCAGCAGCGTAAGTGCCGGGGAGCTGTTTTTT,CASSVSAGELFF
TRBV6-1,-,TRBJ1-5,TRBD1,TGTGCCAGCAGTCAGGGACAGGGACGCAATCAGCCCCAGCATTTT,CASSQGQGRNQPQHF
TRBV27,-,TRBJ1-1,-,TGTGCCAGCAGGGACCGGGGGGCTGTGTCCACTGAAGCTTTCTTT,CASRDRGAVSTEAFF
TRBV11-3,-,TRBJ2-7,-,TGTGCCAGCAGCCCTCTGGGGGGCCCCTACGAGCAGTACTTC,CASSPLGGPYEQYF
TRBV7-8,-,TRBJ2-7,TRBD2,TGTGCCAGCAGCTTAACTAGCGCCTACGAGCAGTACTTC,CASSLTSAYEQYF
TRBV20-1,-,TRBJ1-1,-,TGCAGTGCTAACCGCATCGGGGGCACTGAAGCTTTCTTT,CSANRIGGTEAFF
TRBV6-2/TRBV6-3,-,TRBJ1-6,-,TGTGCCAGCAGTTCGGCCCGGACAGATAATTCACCCCTCCACTTT,CASSSARTDNSPLHF
TRBV2,-,TRBJ1-2,-,TGTGCCAGAGCAGCCTCCGGGAACAACGGGGGCTACACCTTC,CARAASGNNGGYTF
TRBV28,-,TRBJ1-2,TRBD1,TGTGCCAGCAGTTCTATCGGGACAGGGGGCACCTATGGCTACACCTTC,CASSSIGTGGTYGYTF
TRBV12-3/TRBV12-4,-,TRBJ1-6,-,TGTGCCAGCAGTTTAGGGGCAGGGCAATATAATTCACCCCTCCACTTT,CASSLGAGQYNSPLHF
TRBV20-1,few,TRBJ1-5,-,TGCAGTGCTAGAGATCAGTGGCTGCCCAATCAGCCCCAGCATTTT,CSARDQWLPNQPQHF
TRBV25-1,-,TRBJ2-3,-,TGTGCCAGCAGTGAACAGAGTGGGCCAGATACGCAGTATTTT,CASSEQSGPDTQYF
TRBV15,few,TRBJ2-7,-,TGTGCCACCCGTCTCCCCGGGGGCCACGAGCAGTACTTC,CATRLPGGHEQYF
TRBV7-2,-,TRBJ2-1,TRBD1,TGTGCCAGCAGCTCCCAAGCACAGGGGACCTATGAGCAGTTCTTC,CASSSQAQGTYEQFF
TRBV7-2,-,TRBJ2-1,-,TGTGCCAGCAGCTTAGCTAGGCACAATGAGCAGTTCTTC,CASSLARHNEQFF
TRBV4-3,once,TRBJ2-3,TRBD2,TGCGCCAGCAGCCAGCTCGGGACTAGCGGCACAGATACGCAGTATTTT,CASSQLGTSGTDTQYF
TRBV5-5,-,TRBJ1-1,-,TGTGCCAGCAGCTTGGTGGTGACAAACACTGAAGCTTTCTTT,CASSLVVTNTEAFF
TRBV11-1,-,TRBJ2-3,TRBD2,TGTGCCAGCAGCTTAGCCAAGCGGGGGGCGATCACAGATACGCAGTATTTT,CASSLAKRGAITDTQYF
TRBV19,few,TRBJ2-2,-,TGTGCCAGTAGTATAGTGGGAGCCGGGGAGCTGTTTTTT,CASSIVGAGELFF
TRBV12-3/TRBV12-4,-,TRBJ1-2,TRBD1,TGTGCCAGCAGTCGGAACAGGGGATACTTCGCTGGCTACACCTTC,CASSRNRGYFAGYTF
TRBV15,few,TRBJ1-1,-,TGTGCCACCAGCAGAGCTTCACCGAACACTGAAGCTTTCTTT,CATSRASPNTEAFF